Following are 16 T cell receptor beta chains from one sample sequenced in a study of blood T cell repertoires in COVID-19. Assay used: immunoSEQ multiplex PCR; TCRdb lists only in-frame clones, some missing. This repertoire shows hundreds of thousands of clones, approximately 83% found once; its top ten account for approximately 2%. The specimen sequenced was peripheral blood. The source of these receptors is a woman aged 25 to 39 who had recovered from COVID-19.

The chain couples TRBV28 to TRBJ1-2; 7 bases fit TRBD1. V gave up 6 bases and J gave up 4 bases; unmatched junction bases: 5. Germline V gene lookup returns CDR1 MDHEN and CDR2 SYDVKM. The length of the CDR3 is 13 residues. CDR3 coding DNA: TGTGCCAGCAGATTTGACAGGGCCTATGGCTACACCTTC. It codes for CASRFDRAYGYTF.

This clone has just a few counts. CDR3 bases: TGTGCCAGCAGCCAAGACCAATCGGCGGGAGCGAGCGAGCAGTACTTC. Its protein product is CASSQDQSAGASEQYF. The chain couples TRBV4-2 to TRBJ2-7; TRBD2 aligns across 7 bases. The CDR3 consists of 16 residues. Germline V gene sequence: CDR1 LGHNA, CDR2 YNFKEQ. Losses at the gene ends were 0 bases for V and 6 bases for J; bases not matched to a gene: 11.

The chain couples TRBV7-9 to TRBJ2-3; 7 bases are shared with TRBD1. The CDR3 extends over 16 amino acids. Germline loops: CDR1 SEHNR, CDR2 FQNEAQ (reference sequence). V shed 5 bases and J 3 bases; nucleotides not matched to a gene: 11. The CDR3 DNA is TGTGCCAGCAGCACACGCAGACAGGGTGAAACAGATACGCAGTATTTT. It yields the protein CASSTRRQGETDTQYF.

The V and J genes are TRBV19 and TRBJ2-3; D unclear. This CDR3 is 12 amino acids long. Germline V gene sequence: CDR1 LNHDA, CDR2 SQIVND (reference sequence). The V end lost 5 bases, the J end lost 0 bases, and 3 bases lay between the germline ends. This chain's CDR3 is CASSPSTDTQYF. In nucleotides, the CDR3 is TGTGCCAGTAGTCCGAGCACAGATACGCAGTATTTT.

This chain joins TRBV7-2 and TRBJ2-5; 11 positions agree with TRBD2. The germline gives CDR1 SGHTA, CDR2 FQGNSA. V was pared by 5 bases and J by 7 bases, with 15 bases of the junction left unmatched. This CDR3 contains 17 residues. The CDR3 loop reads CASSTPLAGGPQWTQYF. The CDR3 DNA reads TGTGCCAGCAGCACACCCTTAGCGGGAGGGCCTCAGTGGACCCAGTACTTC. The full variable domain, completed using reference TRBV7-2 and TRBJ2-5, is GAGVSQSPSNKVTEKGKDVELRCDPISGHTALYWYRQSLGQGLEFLIYFQGNSAPDKSGLPSDRFSAERTGGSVSTLTIQRTQQEDSAVYLCASSTPLAGGPQWTQYFGPGTRLLVL.

This chain links TRBV7-9 with TRBJ2-3; 12 bases are shared with TRBD2. The CDR3 runs 16 residues. The germline CDR1 and CDR2 sequences are SEHNR and FQNEAQ (reference sequence). Trimming took 5 bases from V and 3 from J; bases not matched to a gene: 6. CDR3 DNA: TGTGCCAGCAGCGCCCGACTAGCGGGAGAAACAGATACGCAGTATTTT. This gives the protein CASSARLAGETDTQYF.

V usage is TRBV12-3 or TRBV12-4 and J usage is TRBJ1-1; possible D gene TRBD1, 5 bases. Between the trimmed V and J ends, which lost 6 bases and 5 bases, there was a span of 7 bases. The CDR3 runs to 11 residues. This CDR3 is CASRGGTEAFF. In DNA, the CDR3 is TGTGCCAGCAGGGGGGGTACTGAAGCTTTCTTT.

The chain combines TRBV7-2 with TRBJ1-4; TRBD1 is a possible D gene (6 bases). The germline gives CDR1 SGHTA, CDR2 FQGNSA. V lost 4 bases and J lost 8, with 14 bases in between. The CDR3 runs 14 residues. The CDR3 sequence: CASSSGGGVEKLFF. The CDR3 DNA is TGTGCCAGCAGCTCTGGGGGCGGAGTAGAAAAACTGTTTTTT. The whole variable domain, filled in from reference TRBV7-2 and TRBJ1-4, reads GAGVSQSPSNKVTEKGKDVELRCDPISGHTALYWYRQSLGQGLEFLIYFQGNSAPDKSGLPSDRFSAERTGGSVSTLTIQRTQQEDSAVYLCASSSGGGVEKLFFGSGTQLSVL.

This rearrangement joins TRBV6-6 to TRBJ1-6; the match to TRBD1 covers 10 bases. This CDR3 comprises 15 residues. The germline gives CDR1 MNHNY, CDR2 SVGAGI (reference sequence). J gave up 6 bases and V 4 bases, and 3 bases lay outside the gene matches. CDR3: CASSSRTGGNSPLHF. CDR3 bases: TGTGCCAGCAGTTCTAGGACAGGGGGTAATTCACCCCTCCACTTT.

This chain joins TRBV4-1 and TRBJ1-5; TRBD1 aligns across 9 bases. CDR1 and CDR2 (germline): MGHRA, YSYEKL. The CDR3 sequence is 15 residues long. Unmatched junction bases numbered 3, after V lost 2 bases and J lost 4 bases. The DNA of the CDR3 is TGCGCCAGCAGCCAACTACAGGGGGCAAATCAGCCCCAGCATTTT. The encoded protein is CASSQLQGANQPQHF.

This clone has only a few counts. The chain links TRBV5-4 to TRBJ2-7; possibly TRBD1 for D (5 bases). Per germline, CDR1 SGHNT and CDR2 YYREEE (reference sequence). This CDR3 contains 13 residues. Trimming took off 4 bases at V and 1 base at J, with 9 bases between the two ends. The CDR3: CASSDGHSYEQYF. The CDR3 DNA reads as TGTGCCAGCAGCGATGGACATTCCTACGAGCAGTACTTC.

The chain recombines TRBV10-3 with TRBJ1-3, with TRBD1 matching over 8 bases. The CDR3 extends over 13 amino acids. Trimming at V came to 9 bases and at J to 2 bases, leaving 3 bases not matched to a gene. Germline CDR1 and CDR2: ENHRY and SYGVKD. The CDR3 DNA reads TGTGCCATGCTCAGGGGGCCTGGAAACACCATATATTTT. This gives the protein CAMLRGPGNTIYF.

In the case of this clone: This same CDR3 is encoded by further DNA sequences in the sample. The chain joins TRBV6-1 to TRBJ1-1, with 7 positions matching TRBD1. This CDR3 is 14 amino acids long. The germline gives CDR1 MNHNS, CDR2 SASEGT. J was trimmed by 8 bases and V by 0 bases; bases with no gene match: 6. The DNA of the CDR3 is TGTGCCAGCAGTGAAGCGCACAAGGGGGCAGAAGCTTTCTTT. It specifies CASSEAHKGAEAFF.

The gene calls are TRBV21-1 and TRBJ2-7; the table gives TRBD2 as D, unverified against the DNA. TRBV21-1 is described as a pseudogene. This CDR3 spans 17 amino acids. In nucleotides, the CDR3 is TGTGCCAGCAGCAAGGCTGGAGCGGGAGGGATACTCTACGAGCAGTACTTC. It translates to CASSKAGAGGILYEQYF.

The chain has TRBV6-1 and TRBJ1-1; no clear D. The CDR3 spans 11 residues. The V end lost 2 bases, the J end lost 10 bases, and 8 bases lay between the germline ends. Germline V CDR1 and CDR2: MNHNS, SASEGT. CDR3 protein: CASSELGAAFF. The CDR3 DNA reads as TGTGCCAGCAGTGAACTGGGAGCAGCTTTCTTT.

J is TRBJ2-7 and V is TRBV29-1; 9 bases align to TRBD2. The germline gives CDR1 SQVTM, CDR2 ANQGSEA. The V segment lost 2 bases and the J segment 5 bases; nucleotides outside the gene matches: 1. The CDR3 length is 12 residues. The CDR3 region has the DNA TGCAGCGTTGAACTAGCGGGAAACGAGCAGTACTTC. Its protein product is CSVELAGNEQYF.